The 7 T cell receptor beta chains below were found in one sample sequenced in a study of monozygotic twins with inflammatory bowel disease. TCRdb re-called the 5' RACE reads and catalogs CDR3 proteins one per entry, DNA excluded. Recorded for this sample: 300,000 to 400,000 distinct CDR3 sequences. Sequencing was done on a sample of blood. The source is a human donor with ulcerative colitis or Crohn's disease, or a healthy co-twin of an affected twin (not recorded which).

This sequence joins TRBV30 and TRBJ2-5; TCRdb proposes TRBD1, but this gene call is untestable without DNA. Germline CDR1 reads GTSNPN; CDR2 reads SVGIG (reference sequence). The CDR3 spans 13 residues. This CDR3 reads CAWRRDREETQYF.

The rearrangement joins TRBV6-1 to TRBJ1-4; TCRdb proposes TRBD1, but this gene call is untestable without DNA. This CDR3 has 17 amino acids. The V gene's germline CDR1 is MNHNS and CDR2 SASEGT. CDR3 loop: CASSPSKLRGTNEKLFF.

The chain is built from TRBV12-3 or TRBV12-4 and TRBJ2-7; the D call of TRBD1 rests on TCRdb alone, since no DNA is present to check it. The CDR3 covers 16 residues. This CDR3 is CASRNRPGQATYEQYF.

The chain employs TRBV4-1 and TRBJ2-7; the TCRdb D gene call, TRBD2, has no DNA to confirm it. The CDR3 length is 15 residues. Looked up from germline, CDR1 is MGHRA and CDR2 is YSYEKL. The CDR3 sequence: CASSPDGGRSYEQYF.

The CDR3 is CAIQGQGSYNEQFF. The V call is TRBV10-3, the J call TRBJ2-1. The CDR3 length is 14 residues. Germline V lookup: CDR1 ENHRY, CDR2 SYGVKD.

V gene TRBV6-1 combines with J gene TRBJ2-4; TCRdb calls TRBD1, which cannot be checked without DNA. In germline, CDR1 is MNHNS, CDR2 SASEGT. The CDR3 consists of 17 residues. The CDR3 sequence is CASSQGAGLTAKNIQYF.

This chain joins TRBV18 and TRBJ2-1. This CDR3 region has 15 residues. In germline, CDR1 is KGHSH, CDR2 LQKENI. CDR3 sequence: CASSPLSATYNEQFF.